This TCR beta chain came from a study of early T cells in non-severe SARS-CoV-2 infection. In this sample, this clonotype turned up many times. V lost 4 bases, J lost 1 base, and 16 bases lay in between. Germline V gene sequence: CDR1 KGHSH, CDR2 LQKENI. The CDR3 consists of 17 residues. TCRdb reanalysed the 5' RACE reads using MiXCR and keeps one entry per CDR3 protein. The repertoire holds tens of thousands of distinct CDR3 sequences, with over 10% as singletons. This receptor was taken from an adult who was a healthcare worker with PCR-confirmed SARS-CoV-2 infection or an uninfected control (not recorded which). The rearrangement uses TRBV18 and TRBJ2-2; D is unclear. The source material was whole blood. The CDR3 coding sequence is TGTGCCAGCTCACTCTCCATCGAGAGCTGGAACACCGGGGAGCTGTTTTTT. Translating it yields CASSLSIESWNTGELFF.